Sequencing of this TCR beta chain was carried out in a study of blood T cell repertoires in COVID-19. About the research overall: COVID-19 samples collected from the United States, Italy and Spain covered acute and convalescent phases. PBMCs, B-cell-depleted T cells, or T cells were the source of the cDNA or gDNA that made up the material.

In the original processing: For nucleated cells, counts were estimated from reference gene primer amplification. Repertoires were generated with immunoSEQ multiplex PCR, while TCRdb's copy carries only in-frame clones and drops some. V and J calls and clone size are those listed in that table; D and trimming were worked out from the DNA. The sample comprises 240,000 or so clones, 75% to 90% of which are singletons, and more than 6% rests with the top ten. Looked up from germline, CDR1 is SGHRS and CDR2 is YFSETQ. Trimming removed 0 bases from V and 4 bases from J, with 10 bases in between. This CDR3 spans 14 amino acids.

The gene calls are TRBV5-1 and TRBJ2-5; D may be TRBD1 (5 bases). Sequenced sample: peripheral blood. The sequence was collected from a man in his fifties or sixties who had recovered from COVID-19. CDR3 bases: TGCGCCAGCAGCTTGGAGGGGCTGGGAGAGACCCAGTACTTC. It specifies CASSLEGLGETQYF.